A selection of T cell receptor beta chains follows, all from one sample in a study of T-cell reconstitution after alpha-beta-depleted transplantation in children. One entry per CDR3 protein results from TCRdb running MiXCR on the PCR reads. The sample yields 190,000 or so distinct CDR3 sequences, over 5.5% seen once. This specimen was PBMCs from the stem cell graft donor, taken from the stem cell graft. The receptor set was obtained from a human donor who donated a stem cell graft to a child with Wiskott-Aldrich syndrome. The CDR3 runs from the conserved cysteine through the conserved F or W. Fields, in order: V gene, D gene, J gene, clone size, CDR3 DNA, CDR3 protein. The D gene is left open where the match is weak. Rows give clone size only sometimes, using once, few, many, or a class for an expanded clone.

V: TRBV7-9
D: TRBD2
J: TRBJ2-1
size: .
DNA: TGTGCCAGCAGCTCTGGGGCTAGCGGGAGGTCGGAGCAGTTCTTC
CDR3: CASSSGASGRSEQFF

V: TRBV7-9
D: .
J: TRBJ2-4
size: many
DNA: TGTGCCAGCAGCCCAGGCACGGGAGCCAAAAACATTCAGTACTTC
CDR3: CASSPGTGAKNIQYF

V: TRBV15
D: .
J: TRBJ2-4
size: many
DNA: TGTGCCACCAGCAGAGTCGGCGAGGGCATTCAGTACTTC
CDR3: CATSRVGEGIQYF

V: TRBV6-2/TRBV6-3
D: .
J: TRBJ2-3
size: few
DNA: TGTGCCAGCAGTTACCCTATGGACCTTCAAAAATCACGCGATACGCAGTATTTT
CDR3: CASSYPMDLQKSRDTQYF

V: TRBV6-5
D: .
J: TRBJ1-6
size: many
DNA: TGTGCCAGCAGTTACTCGGCCGGGGGCGTGAATTCACCCCTCCACTTT
CDR3: CASSYSAGGVNSPLHF

V: TRBV12-3/TRBV12-4
D: TRBD1
J: TRBJ1-2
size: many
DNA: TGTGCCAGCAAGACGGGACAGGGCTATGGCTACACCTTC
CDR3: CASKTGQGYGYTF

V: TRBV12-3/TRBV12-4
D: TRBD2
J: TRBJ2-3
size: many
DNA: TGTGCCAGCAGTCGCCGGCTAGCGGGCTCCACAGATACGCAGTATTTT
CDR3: CASSRRLAGSTDTQYF

V: TRBV29-1
D: TRBD2
J: TRBJ2-1
size: many
DNA: TGCAGCGTTGTTAGCGGGAATGAGCAGTTCTTC
CDR3: CSVVSGNEQFF

V: TRBV7-8
D: .
J: TRBJ1-5
size: many
DNA: TGTGCCAGCAGCTTAGCGAGGGCACCTAATCAGCCCCAGCATTTT
CDR3: CASSLARAPNQPQHF

V: TRBV7-9
D: TRBD2
J: TRBJ2-1
size: .
DNA: TGTGCCAGCAGCTTCACCGGGACTATATACAATGAGCAGTTCTTC
CDR3: CASSFTGTIYNEQFF

V: TRBV24-1
D: TRBD2
J: TRBJ2-3
size: many
DNA: TGTGCCACCAGTGAACCTCTAGCGGGGGGAAGCACAGATACGCAGTATTTT
CDR3: CATSEPLAGGSTDTQYF

V: TRBV6-1
D: TRBD1
J: TRBJ1-1
size: many
DNA: TGTGCCAGCAGTGAACCGGGACAGAAGAACACTGAAGCTTTCTTT
CDR3: CASSEPGQKNTEAFF

V: TRBV12-3/TRBV12-4
D: TRBD1
J: TRBJ2-3
size: many
DNA: TGTGCCAGCAGTTCCTGGGACAGGGGACGGCCAGATACGCAGTATTTT
CDR3: CASSSWDRGRPDTQYF

V: TRBV20-1
D: TRBD2
J: TRBJ2-3
size: many
DNA: TGCAGTGCTAGAGATCCACTAGCGGGAGATACGCAGTATTTT
CDR3: CSARDPLAGDTQYF

V: TRBV6-1
D: TRBD1
J: TRBJ2-5
size: many
DNA: TGTGCCAGCAGGACAGGGTCGCGAGAGACCCAGTACTTC
CDR3: CASRTGSRETQYF

V: TRBV27
D: TRBD1
J: TRBJ1-1
size: .
DNA: TGTGCCAGCAGTGCCACGACAGGGGGCAACACTGAAGCTTTCTTT
CDR3: CASSATTGGNTEAFF

V: TRBV4-2
D: TRBD2
J: TRBJ2-3
size: many
DNA: TGTGCCAGCAGCCAAGATACACTAGCGGGAGTGGCAGATACGCAGTATTTT
CDR3: CASSQDTLAGVADTQYF

V: TRBV20-1
D: TRBD1
J: TRBJ1-5
size: many
DNA: TGCAGTGCTAGACCGTCTCGGGGACAGCACAATCAGCCCCAGCATTTT
CDR3: CSARPSRGQHNQPQHF

V: TRBV12-3/TRBV12-4
D: .
J: TRBJ1-2
size: many
DNA: TGTGCCAGCAGTTTAAGGCAAAACTATGGCTACACCTTC
CDR3: CASSLRQNYGYTF

V: TRBV28
D: TRBD2
J: TRBJ2-1
size: many
DNA: TGTGCCAGCATGGTGGCGGGGGGGTACAATGAGCAGTTCTTC
CDR3: CASMVAGGYNEQFF

V: TRBV6-1
D: .
J: TRBJ2-1
size: .
DNA: TGTGCCAGCAGTGAAAGACAGGCGAATGAGCAGTTCTTC
CDR3: CASSERQANEQFF

V: TRBV7-2
D: .
J: TRBJ2-7
size: many
DNA: TGTGCCAGCAGTACACCTCTAACCTACGAGCAGTACTTC
CDR3: CASSTPLTYEQYF

V: TRBV2
D: TRBD1
J: TRBJ1-1
size: few
DNA: TGTGCCAGCGGCATACAGGGGTATACTGAAGCTTTCTTT
CDR3: CASGIQGYTEAFF

V: TRBV12-3/TRBV12-4
D: .
J: TRBJ2-4
size: many
DNA: TGTGCCAGCAGCCTAGGGGCCAAAAACATTCAGTACTTC
CDR3: CASSLGAKNIQYF

V: TRBV7-2
D: .
J: TRBJ2-7
size: .
DNA: TGTGCCAGCAGCTTAGACGCCAGGGGGAGGCTTTACGAGCAGTACTTC
CDR3: CASSLDARGRLYEQYF

V: TRBV5-1
D: .
J: TRBJ2-3
size: many
DNA: TGCGCCAGCAGCTTGGATTGGGGGAGCCAGACAGATACGCAGTATTTT
CDR3: CASSLDWGSQTDTQYF

V: TRBV18
D: .
J: TRBJ2-7
size: .
DNA: TGTGCCAGCTCACCACCCCTTGCGGAAGGGGACCCCTCCTACGAGCAGTACTTC
CDR3: CASSPPLAEGDPSYEQYF

V: TRBV7-2
D: TRBD2
J: TRBJ2-7
size: few
DNA: TGTGCCCGGGGAGGGGTAGTAACCTACGAGCAGTACTTC
CDR3: CARGGVVTYEQYF

V: TRBV6-2/TRBV6-3
D: .
J: TRBJ1-1
size: many
DNA: TGTGCCAGCAGTACAGGAACCATGAACACTGAAGCTTTCTTT
CDR3: CASSTGTMNTEAFF

V: TRBV9
D: .
J: TRBJ2-5
size: many
DNA: TGTGCCAGCAGCAAAAGCCCGGGGGTTGAAGAGGAGACCCAGTACTTC
CDR3: CASSKSPGVEEETQYF

V: TRBV10-1
D: TRBD1
J: TRBJ1-1
size: many
DNA: TGCGCCAGCAGTGAGTGCAAACCCGGACAGGGACCTAAGAACACTGAAGCTTTCTTT
CDR3: CASSECKPGQGPKNTEAFF

V: TRBV24-1
D: .
J: TRBJ2-1
size: many
DNA: TGTGCCACCGGAGTGAGGGGCTTACAGAACAATGAGCAGTTCTTC
CDR3: CATGVRGLQNNEQFF

V: TRBV5-1
D: .
J: TRBJ1-1
size: many
DNA: TGCGCCAGCAGCCACGGTCTTGGTCCAGGGTACACTGAAGCTTTCTTT
CDR3: CASSHGLGPGYTEAFF

V: TRBV6-1
D: .
J: TRBJ2-7
size: many
DNA: TGTGCCAGCAGTGAAAAGTACGAGCAGTACTTC
CDR3: CASSEKYEQYF

V: TRBV5-1
D: .
J: TRBJ2-1
size: many
DNA: TGCGCCAGCAGCCGGACCGGGGGCGCAAGGAATGAGCAGTTCTTC
CDR3: CASSRTGGARNEQFF

V: TRBV20-1
D: .
J: TRBJ2-3
size: many
DNA: TGCAGTGCTAGAGCAGGGTCGGGAGATACGCAGTATTTT
CDR3: CSARAGSGDTQYF

V: TRBV18
D: .
J: TRBJ2-5
size: many
DNA: TGTGCCAGCTCAGTCGACGGGGCGGAGACCCAGTACTTC
CDR3: CASSVDGAETQYF

V: TRBV5-1
D: TRBD2
J: TRBJ2-1
size: few
DNA: TGCGCCAGCAGCTACTCAATGACTAGCGGGAGGCACAACTCCTACAATGAGCAGTTCTTC
CDR3: CASSYSMTSGRHNSYNEQFF

V: TRBV15
D: .
J: TRBJ2-2
size: many
DNA: TGTGCCACCAGCGGATACAGGGCGGGCGGGGAGCTGTTTTTT
CDR3: CATSGYRAGGELFF

V: TRBV27
D: .
J: TRBJ2-2
size: .
DNA: TGTGCCAGCAGTTTAGCAGTCCGGGCCGGGGAGCTGTTTTTT
CDR3: CASSLAVRAGELFF

V: TRBV6-1
D: .
J: TRBJ2-2
size: many
DNA: TGTGCCAGCAGATCCAGACGGTCGAACACCGGGGAGCTGTTTTTT
CDR3: CASRSRRSNTGELFF

V: TRBV12-3/TRBV12-4
D: TRBD1
J: TRBJ2-6
size: .
DNA: TGTGCCATCAGTCTTCGTCCCGGGACAGGGTTGGGTGGGGCCAACGTCCTGACTTTC
CDR3: CAISLRPGTGLGGANVLTF

V: TRBV23-1
D: .
J: TRBJ1-5
size: once
DNA: TGCGCCAGCAGTCACCGCCTAAACAGGGTGGGGAGCAATCAGCCCCAGCATTTT
CDR3: CASSHRLNRVGSNQPQHF

V: TRBV10-3
D: .
J: TRBJ2-7
size: .
DNA: TGTGCCATCAGTGATCGGGGATTTGCCTACGAGCAGTACTTC
CDR3: CAISDRGFAYEQYF

V: TRBV5-6
D: TRBD2
J: TRBJ2-7
size: .
DNA: TGTGCCAGCAGCGCCGAGGGAGCGGGAGACCACGAGCAGTACTTC
CDR3: CASSAEGAGDHEQYF

V: TRBV12-3/TRBV12-4
D: .
J: TRBJ1-1
size: many
DNA: TGTGCCAGCAGTCTATCGTGGGGTAACACTGAAGCTTTCTTT
CDR3: CASSLSWGNTEAFF

V: TRBV24-1
D: TRBD1
J: TRBJ2-1
size: many
DNA: TGTGCCACCAGTGGAACCGACAGGGGGTGGTACAATGAGCAGTTCTTC
CDR3: CATSGTDRGWYNEQFF

V: TRBV6-2/TRBV6-3
D: .
J: TRBJ2-5
size: few
DNA: TGTGCCAGCAGTTACGATGGGCCCCAGTACTTC
CDR3: CASSYDGPQYF

V: TRBV20-1
D: TRBD2
J: TRBJ2-1
size: many
DNA: TGCAGTGCTAGAGATAGCGGGGGGGCCAATGAGCAGTTCTTC
CDR3: CSARDSGGANEQFF

V: TRBV12-3/TRBV12-4
D: .
J: TRBJ2-3
size: many
DNA: TGTGCCAGCAGTGTCCCGGGCTCAATTAATACGCAGTATTTT
CDR3: CASSVPGSINTQYF

V: TRBV6-5
D: .
J: TRBJ2-1
size: many
DNA: TGTGCCAGCAGTTACTATCTTGGGGTAGCAGGGTATGAGCAGTTCTTC
CDR3: CASSYYLGVAGYEQFF

V: TRBV29-1
D: .
J: TRBJ1-3
size: many
DNA: TGCAGCGTTGCGGCGTTTGTTGGGGGCCACTCTGGAAACACCATATATTTT
CDR3: CSVAAFVGGHSGNTIYF

V: TRBV4-1
D: .
J: TRBJ1-2
size: many
DNA: TGCGCCAGCAGCCAAGCACACCCGGCGGGCACCTATGGCTACACCTTC
CDR3: CASSQAHPAGTYGYTF

V: TRBV7-2
D: .
J: TRBJ1-1
size: many
DNA: TGTGCCAGCAGTTACTCTACAGGGCTGAACACTGAAGCTTTCTTT
CDR3: CASSYSTGLNTEAFF

V: TRBV20-1
D: .
J: TRBJ2-3
size: many
DNA: TGCAGTGCCCTGACGGGACGTAAGAGGCCAAGGGATACGCAGTATTTT
CDR3: CSALTGRKRPRDTQYF

V: TRBV23-1
D: .
J: TRBJ2-1
size: .
DNA: TGCGCCAGCAGTCAATCGTCGCTTAATGAGCAGTTCTTC
CDR3: CASSQSSLNEQFF

V: TRBV10-3
D: .
J: TRBJ2-5
size: many
DNA: TGTGCCATCAGTGAGTCTACAGGGCGGCAAGAGACCCAGTACTTC
CDR3: CAISESTGRQETQYF